The sequence of this TCR beta chain was determined in a study of CD8+CD57+ T cells in acquired aplastic anemia. Genomic DNA acted as the template from which TCR beta VDJ combination and CDR3 sequence profiling were carried out. Each CDR3 protein gets one entry after TCRdb re-called the reads with MiXCR. The profile covers 300,000 or so distinct CDR3 sequences, with roughly 53% appearing a single time and roughly 1.2% taken by the ten largest. CD8+CD57+ cell expansion had been shown by flow cytometry in patients chosen for sequencing. This CDR3 has 17 amino acids. Germline V gives CDR1 SGHRS, CDR2 YFSETQ. The V and J ends lost 4 bases and 2 bases, in that order; junction bases with no gene match: 5. As concerns this clonotype: Its antigen is unknown.

Whole-study results and caveats: In CD8+ cells, Simpson's diversity showed no significant difference between patients and controls.

The rearrangement joins TRBV5-1 to TRBJ2-3; 15 nucleotides agree with TRBD2. This receptor was obtained from a human donor with aplastic anemia. Sequencing was done on a sample of sorted CD4+, CD8+, or CD8+CD57+ T cells (not recorded which) from PBMCs. Written as DNA, the CDR3 is TGCGCCAGCAGCCATGGACTAGCGGGAGGGCCCACAGATACGCAGTATTTT. Its translation is CASSHGLAGGPTDTQYF.